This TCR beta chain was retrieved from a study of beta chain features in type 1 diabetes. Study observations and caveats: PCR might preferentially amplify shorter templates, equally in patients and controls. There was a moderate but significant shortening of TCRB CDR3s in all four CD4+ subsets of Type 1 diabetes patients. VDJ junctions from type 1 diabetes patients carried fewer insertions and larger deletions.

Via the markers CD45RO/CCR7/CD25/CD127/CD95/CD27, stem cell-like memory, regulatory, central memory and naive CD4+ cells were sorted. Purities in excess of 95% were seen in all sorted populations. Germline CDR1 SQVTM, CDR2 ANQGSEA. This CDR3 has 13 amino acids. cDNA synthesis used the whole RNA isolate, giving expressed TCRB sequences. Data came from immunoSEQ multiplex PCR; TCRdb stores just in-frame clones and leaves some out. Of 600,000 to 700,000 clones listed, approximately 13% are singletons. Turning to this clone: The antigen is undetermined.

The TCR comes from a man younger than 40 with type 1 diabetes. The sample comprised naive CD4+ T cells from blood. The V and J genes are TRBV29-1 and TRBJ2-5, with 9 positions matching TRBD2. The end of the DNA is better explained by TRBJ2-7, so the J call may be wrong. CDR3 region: CSVASGGLYEQYF. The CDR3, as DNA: TGCAGCGTTGCAAGCGGGGGGCTCTACGAGCAGTACTTC.